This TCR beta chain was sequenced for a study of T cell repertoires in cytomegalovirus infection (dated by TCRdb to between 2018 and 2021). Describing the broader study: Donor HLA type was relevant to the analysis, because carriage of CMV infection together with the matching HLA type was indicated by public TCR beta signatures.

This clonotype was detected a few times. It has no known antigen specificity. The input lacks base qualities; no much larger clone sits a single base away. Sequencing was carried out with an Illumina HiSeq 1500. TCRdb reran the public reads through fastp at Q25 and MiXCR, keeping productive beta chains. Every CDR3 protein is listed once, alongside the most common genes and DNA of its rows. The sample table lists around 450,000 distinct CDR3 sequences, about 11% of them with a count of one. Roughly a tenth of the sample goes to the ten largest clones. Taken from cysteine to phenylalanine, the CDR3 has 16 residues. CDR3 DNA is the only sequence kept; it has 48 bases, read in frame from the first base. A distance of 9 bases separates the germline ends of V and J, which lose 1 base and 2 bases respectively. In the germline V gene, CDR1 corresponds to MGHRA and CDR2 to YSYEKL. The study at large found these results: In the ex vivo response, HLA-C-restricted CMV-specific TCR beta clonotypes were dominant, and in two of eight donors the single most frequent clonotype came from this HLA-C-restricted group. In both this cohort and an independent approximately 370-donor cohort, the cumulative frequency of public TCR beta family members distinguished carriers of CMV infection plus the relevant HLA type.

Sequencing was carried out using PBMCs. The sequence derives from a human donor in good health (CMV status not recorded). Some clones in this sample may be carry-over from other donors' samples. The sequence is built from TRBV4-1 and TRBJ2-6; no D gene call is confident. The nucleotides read TGCGCCAGCAGCCAAGGTCTTCGAACTGGGGCCAACGTCCTGACTTTC. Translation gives CASSQGLRTGANVLTF.